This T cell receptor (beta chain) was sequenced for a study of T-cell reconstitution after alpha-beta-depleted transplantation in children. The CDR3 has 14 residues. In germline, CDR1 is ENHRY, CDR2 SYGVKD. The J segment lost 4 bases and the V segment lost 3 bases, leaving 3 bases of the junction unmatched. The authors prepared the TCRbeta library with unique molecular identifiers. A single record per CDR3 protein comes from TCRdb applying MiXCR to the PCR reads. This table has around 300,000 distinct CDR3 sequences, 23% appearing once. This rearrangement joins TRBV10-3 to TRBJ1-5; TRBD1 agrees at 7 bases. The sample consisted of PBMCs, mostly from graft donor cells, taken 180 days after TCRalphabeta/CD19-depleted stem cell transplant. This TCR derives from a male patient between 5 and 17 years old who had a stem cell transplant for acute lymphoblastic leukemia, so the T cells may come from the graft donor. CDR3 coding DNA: TGTGCCATCAGTGAAGGGACAGCGAATCAGCCCCAGCATTTT. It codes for CAISEGTANQPQHF.